This entry features one TCR beta chain sequence. Documented treatment: 15 to 20 received Ad26.COV2.S at low or high dose, single or two shots; several received placebo; per-sample allocation not given. The investigators took samples on day 63 after the first vaccine or placebo injection. The CDR3 runs to 14 residues. Trimming removed 10 bases from V and 4 bases from J, with 15 bases in between. Looked up from germline, CDR1 is KGHDR and CDR2 is SFDVKD. This specimen belongs to a study of Ad26.COV2.S vaccination and SARS-CoV-2 variants. Clones were read by immunoSEQ multiplex PCR, and TCRdb kept only the in-frame ones, dropping some. The data hold 350,000 to 500,000 clones, with roughly 91% observed a single time.

V gene TRBV24-1 combines with J gene TRBJ2-2; D assignment may be TRBD1 or TRBD2 (5 bases each). The sequence was obtained from a person aged 18-60 years who received the Ad26.COV2.S COVID-19 vaccine or a placebo. The material sequenced was peripheral blood, taken in a trial of Ad26.COV2.S vaccine versus placebo. The CDR3 reads CATTPGPRTGELFF. The DNA for the CDR3 is TGTGCCACTACTCCGGGACCCCGCACCGGGGAGCTGTTTTTT.